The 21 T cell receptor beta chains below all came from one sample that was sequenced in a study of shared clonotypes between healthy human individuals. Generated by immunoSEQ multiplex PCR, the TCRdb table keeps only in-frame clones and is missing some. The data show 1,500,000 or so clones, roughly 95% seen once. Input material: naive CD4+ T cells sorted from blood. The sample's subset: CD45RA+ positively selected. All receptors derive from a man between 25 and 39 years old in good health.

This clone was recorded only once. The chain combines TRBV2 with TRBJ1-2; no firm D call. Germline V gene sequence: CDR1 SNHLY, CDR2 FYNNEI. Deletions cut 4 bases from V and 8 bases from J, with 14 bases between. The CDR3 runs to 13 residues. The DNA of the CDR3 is TGTGCCAGCAGTGCCCTCATTACAAAGGGCTACACCTTC. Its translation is CASSALITKGYTF. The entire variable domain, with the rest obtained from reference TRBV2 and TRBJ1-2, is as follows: EPEVTQTPSHQVTQMGQEVILRCVPISNHLYFYWYRQILGQKVEFLVSFYNNEISEKSEIFDDQFSVERPDGSNFTLKIRSTKLEDSAMYFCASSALITKGYTFGSGTRLTVV.

The CDR3 nucleotides read TGTGCCAGCTCTCCGGGACTAGCGGAGGAGCAGTACTTC. This sequence encodes CASSPGLAEEQYF. The chain employs TRBV19 and TRBJ2-7; 11 bases map to TRBD2. Unmatched junction bases numbered 8, after V lost 9 bases and J lost 7 bases. CDR3 length equals 13 residues. Germline-derived CDR1 and CDR2 are LNHDA and SQIVND (reference sequence).

The CDR3 reads CASSYPGLRDGYTF. CDR3 sequence (DNA): TGTGCCAGCAGTTACCCGGGACTCAGAGATGGCTACACCTTC. This chain links TRBV28 with TRBJ1-2; the D gene is possibly TRBD1 (5 bases). The CDR3 loop spans 14 amino acids. Germline-derived CDR1 and CDR2 are MDHEN and SYDVKM. Between the trimmed V and J ends, which lost 4 bases and 6 bases, there was a span of 15 bases.

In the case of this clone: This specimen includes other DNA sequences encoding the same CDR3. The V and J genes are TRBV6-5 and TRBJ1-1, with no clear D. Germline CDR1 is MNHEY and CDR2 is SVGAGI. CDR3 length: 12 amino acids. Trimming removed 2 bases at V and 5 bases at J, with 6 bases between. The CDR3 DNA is TGTGCCAGCAGTTACCTGGGGACTGAAGCTTTCTTT. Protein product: CASSYLGTEAFF.

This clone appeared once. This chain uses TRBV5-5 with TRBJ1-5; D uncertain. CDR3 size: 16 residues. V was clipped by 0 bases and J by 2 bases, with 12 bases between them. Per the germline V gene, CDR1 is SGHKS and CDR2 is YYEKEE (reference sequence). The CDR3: CASSLDGRLGNQPQHF. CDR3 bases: TGTGCCAGCAGCTTGGACGGCAGGCTGGGCAATCAGCCCCAGCATTTT.

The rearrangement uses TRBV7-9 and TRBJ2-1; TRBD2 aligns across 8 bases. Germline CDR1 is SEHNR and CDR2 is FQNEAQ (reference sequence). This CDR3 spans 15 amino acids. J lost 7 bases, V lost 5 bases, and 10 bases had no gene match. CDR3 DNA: TGTGCCAGCAGCCCGAGACTAGCGTCGAGGAATGAGCAGTTCTTC. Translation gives CASSPRLASRNEQFF.

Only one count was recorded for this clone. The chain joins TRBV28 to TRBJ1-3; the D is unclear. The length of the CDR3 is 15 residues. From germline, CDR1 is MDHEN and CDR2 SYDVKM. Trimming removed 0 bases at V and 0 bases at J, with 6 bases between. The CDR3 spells CASSLWASSGNTIYF. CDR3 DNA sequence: TGTGCCAGCAGTTTATGGGCCAGCTCTGGAAACACCATATATTTT.

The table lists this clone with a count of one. The CDR3 protein is CASSLTGSQPQHF. The CDR3 nucleotides are TGTGCCAGCAGCCTTACAGGGAGCCAGCCCCAGCATTTT. The gene calls are TRBV5-6 and TRBJ1-5, with TRBD1 as a possible D gene (6 bases). This CDR3 has 13 residues. The germline V gene encodes CDR1 SGHDT and CDR2 YYEEEE. Trimming stripped 4 bases from V and 7 bases from J, with 12 bases between.

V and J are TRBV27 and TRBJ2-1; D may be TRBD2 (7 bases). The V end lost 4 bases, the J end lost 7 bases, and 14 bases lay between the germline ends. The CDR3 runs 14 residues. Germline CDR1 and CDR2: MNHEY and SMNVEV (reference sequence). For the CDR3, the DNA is TGTGCCAGCAGTTCGAGGGGGGGGGCGAATGAGCAGTTCTTC. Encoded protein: CASSSRGGANEQFF.

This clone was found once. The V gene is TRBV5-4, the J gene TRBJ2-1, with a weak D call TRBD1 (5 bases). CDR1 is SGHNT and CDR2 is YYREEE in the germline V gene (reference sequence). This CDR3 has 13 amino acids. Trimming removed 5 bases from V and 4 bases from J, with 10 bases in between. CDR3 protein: CASRVGEYNEQFF. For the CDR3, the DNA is TGTGCCAGCAGGGTAGGGGAATACAATGAGCAGTTCTTC.

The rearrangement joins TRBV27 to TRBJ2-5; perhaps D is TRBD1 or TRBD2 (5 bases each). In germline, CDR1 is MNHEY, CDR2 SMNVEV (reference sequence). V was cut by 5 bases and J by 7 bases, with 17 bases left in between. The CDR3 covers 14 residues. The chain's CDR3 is CASSPRHRDGTQYF. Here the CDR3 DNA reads TGTGCCAGCAGTCCTAGACACCGGGACGGGACCCAGTACTTC.

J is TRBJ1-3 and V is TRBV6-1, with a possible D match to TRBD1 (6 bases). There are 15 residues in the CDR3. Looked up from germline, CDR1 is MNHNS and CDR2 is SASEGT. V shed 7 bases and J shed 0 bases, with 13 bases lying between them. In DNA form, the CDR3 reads TGTGCCAGCATGTACAGGGTGAGCTCTGGAAACACCATATATTTT. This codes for CASMYRVSSGNTIYF.

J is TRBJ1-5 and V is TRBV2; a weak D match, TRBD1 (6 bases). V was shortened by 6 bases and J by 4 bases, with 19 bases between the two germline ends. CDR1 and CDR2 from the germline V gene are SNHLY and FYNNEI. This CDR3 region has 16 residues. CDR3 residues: CASSPLGGQINQPQHF. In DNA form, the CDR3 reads TGTGCCAGCAGCCCTCTCGGGGGACAAATAAATCAGCCCCAGCATTTT.

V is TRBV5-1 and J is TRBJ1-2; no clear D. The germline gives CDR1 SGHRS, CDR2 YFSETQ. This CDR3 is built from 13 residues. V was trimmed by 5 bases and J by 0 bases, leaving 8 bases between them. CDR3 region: CASRVDPNYGYTF. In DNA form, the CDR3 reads TGCGCCAGCAGGGTGGATCCTAACTATGGCTACACCTTC.

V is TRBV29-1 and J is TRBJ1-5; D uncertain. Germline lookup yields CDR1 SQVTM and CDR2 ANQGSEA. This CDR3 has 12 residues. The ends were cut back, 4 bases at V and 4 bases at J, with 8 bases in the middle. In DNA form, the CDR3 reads TGCAGCGTTGGCGTTGAGAATCAGCCCCAGCATTTT. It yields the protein CSVGVENQPQHF.

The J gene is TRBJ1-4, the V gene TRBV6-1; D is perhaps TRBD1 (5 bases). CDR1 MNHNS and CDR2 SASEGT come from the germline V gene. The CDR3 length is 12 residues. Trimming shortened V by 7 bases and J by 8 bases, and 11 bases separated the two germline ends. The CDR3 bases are TGTGCCAGCAAATCCCAGGGAGAAAAACTGTTTTTT. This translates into CASKSQGEKLFF.

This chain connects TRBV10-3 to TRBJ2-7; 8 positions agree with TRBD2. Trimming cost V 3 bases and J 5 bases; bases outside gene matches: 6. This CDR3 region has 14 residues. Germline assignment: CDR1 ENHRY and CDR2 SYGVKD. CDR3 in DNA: TGTGCCATCAGTGACTCCGGGACTAGACACGAGCAGTACTTC. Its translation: CAISDSGTRHEQYF.

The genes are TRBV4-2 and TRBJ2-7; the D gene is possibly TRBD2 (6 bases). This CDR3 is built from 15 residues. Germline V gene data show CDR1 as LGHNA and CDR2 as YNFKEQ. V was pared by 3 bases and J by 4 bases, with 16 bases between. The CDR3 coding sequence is TGTGCCAGCAGCCAGGAACGGGGGTGGGTTTACGAGCAGTACTTC. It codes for CASSQERGWVYEQYF.

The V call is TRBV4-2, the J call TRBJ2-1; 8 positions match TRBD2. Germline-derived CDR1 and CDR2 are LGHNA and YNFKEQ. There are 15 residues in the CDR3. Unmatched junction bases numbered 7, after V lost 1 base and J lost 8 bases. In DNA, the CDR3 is TGTGCCAGCAGCCAAGTAGCAGCGGGAGAGGATGAGCAGTTCTTC. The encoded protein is CASSQVAAGEDEQFF.

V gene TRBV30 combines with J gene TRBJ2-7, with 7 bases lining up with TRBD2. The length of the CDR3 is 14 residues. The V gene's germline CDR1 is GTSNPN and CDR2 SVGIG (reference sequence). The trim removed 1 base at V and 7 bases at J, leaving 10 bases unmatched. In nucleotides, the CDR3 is TGTGCCTGGAGTGAAGGCGGGAGTGTACGTGAGCAGTACTTC. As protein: CAWSEGGSVREQYF.

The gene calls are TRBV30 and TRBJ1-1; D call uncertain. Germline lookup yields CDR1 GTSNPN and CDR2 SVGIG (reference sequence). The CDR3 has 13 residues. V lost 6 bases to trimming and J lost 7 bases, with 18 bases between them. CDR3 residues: CACLQKMEGEAFF. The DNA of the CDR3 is TGTGCCTGTCTACAGAAAATGGAGGGTGAAGCTTTCTTT.